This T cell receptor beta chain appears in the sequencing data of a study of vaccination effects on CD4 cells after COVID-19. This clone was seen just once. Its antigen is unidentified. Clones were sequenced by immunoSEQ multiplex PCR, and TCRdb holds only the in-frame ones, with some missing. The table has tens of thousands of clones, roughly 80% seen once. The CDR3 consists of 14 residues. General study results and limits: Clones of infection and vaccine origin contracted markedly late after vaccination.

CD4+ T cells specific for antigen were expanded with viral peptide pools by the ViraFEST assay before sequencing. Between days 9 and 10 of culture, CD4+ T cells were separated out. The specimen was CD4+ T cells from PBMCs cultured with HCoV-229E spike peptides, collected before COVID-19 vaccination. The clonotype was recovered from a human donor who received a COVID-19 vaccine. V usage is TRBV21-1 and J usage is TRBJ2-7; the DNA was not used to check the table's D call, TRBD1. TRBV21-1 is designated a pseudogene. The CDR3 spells CASSKRPGGNEQYV. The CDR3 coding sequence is TGTGCCAGCAGCAAAAGGCCAGGGGGCAACGAGCAGTACGTC.